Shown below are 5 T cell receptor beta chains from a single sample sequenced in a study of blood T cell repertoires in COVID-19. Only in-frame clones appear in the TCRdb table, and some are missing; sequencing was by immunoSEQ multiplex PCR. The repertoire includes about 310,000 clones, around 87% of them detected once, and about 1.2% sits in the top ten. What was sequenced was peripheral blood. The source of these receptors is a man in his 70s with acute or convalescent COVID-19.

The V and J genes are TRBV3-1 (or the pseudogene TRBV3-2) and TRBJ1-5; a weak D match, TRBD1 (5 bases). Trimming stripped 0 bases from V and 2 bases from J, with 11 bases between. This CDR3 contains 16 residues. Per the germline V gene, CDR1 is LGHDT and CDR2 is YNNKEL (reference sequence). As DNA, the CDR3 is TGTGCCAGCAGCCAAGATGCGGGACGAGGCAATCAGCCCCAGCATTTT. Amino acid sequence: CASSQDAGRGNQPQHF.

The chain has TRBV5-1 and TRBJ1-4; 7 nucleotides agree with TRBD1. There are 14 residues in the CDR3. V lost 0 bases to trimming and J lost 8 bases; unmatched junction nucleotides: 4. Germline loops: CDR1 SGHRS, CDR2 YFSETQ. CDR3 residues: CASSLAQGDEKLFF. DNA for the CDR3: TGCGCCAGCAGCTTGGCTCAGGGGGACGAAAAACTGTTTTTT.

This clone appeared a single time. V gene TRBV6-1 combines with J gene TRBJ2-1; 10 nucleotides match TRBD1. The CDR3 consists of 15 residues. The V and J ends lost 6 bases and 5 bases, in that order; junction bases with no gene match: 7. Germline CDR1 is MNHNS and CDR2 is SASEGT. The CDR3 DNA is TGTGCCAGCAGGCCAACCGGGACAGGGGACAATGAGCAGTTCTTC. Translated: CASRPTGTGDNEQFF.

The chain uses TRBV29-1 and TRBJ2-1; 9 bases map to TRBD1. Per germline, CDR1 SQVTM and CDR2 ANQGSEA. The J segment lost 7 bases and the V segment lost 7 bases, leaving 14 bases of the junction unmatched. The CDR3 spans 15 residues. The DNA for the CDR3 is TGCAGCGGCGGGGCCGGGACAGGGTTGTGGAATGAGCAGTTCTTC. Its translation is CSGGAGTGLWNEQFF.

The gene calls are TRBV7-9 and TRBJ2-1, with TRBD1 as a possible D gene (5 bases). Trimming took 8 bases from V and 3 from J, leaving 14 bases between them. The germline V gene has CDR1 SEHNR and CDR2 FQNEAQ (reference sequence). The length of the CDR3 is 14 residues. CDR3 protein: CASVGRDIYNEQFF. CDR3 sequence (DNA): TGTGCCAGCGTCGGCAGGGATATCTACAATGAGCAGTTCTTC.